Presented here are 11 T cell receptor beta chains from one specimen sequenced in a study of T cell repertoires in cytomegalovirus infection. TCRdb recomputed calls from the reads with MiXCR, one row per CDR3 protein. The sample consists of 100,000 to 150,000 distinct CDR3 sequences, roughly 9% of them appearing once. The material sequenced was PBMCs. The receptor set was obtained from a human donor in good health (CMV status not recorded). Some clones in this sample may be carry-over from other donors' samples.

The table lists this clonotype with a few counts. The chain joins TRBV7-2 to TRBJ2-5, with no clear D. Germline-derived CDR1 and CDR2 are SGHTA and FQGNSA. V dropped 5 bases and J dropped 5 bases, with 15 bases sitting between them. The CDR3 covers 14 residues. This chain's CDR3 is CASSPYHFLETQYF. The CDR3 coding sequence is TGTGCCAGCAGCCCCTACCACTTTTTGGAGACCCAGTACTTC.

The chain links TRBV2 to TRBJ1-6; a weak D match, TRBD1 (5 bases). Germline CDR1 is SNHLY and CDR2 is FYNNEI. The V and J ends lost 9 bases and 7 bases respectively, with 10 bases between them. The length of the CDR3 is 12 residues. CDR3 nucleotide sequence: TGTGCCAGGGGGACGGAGAATTCACCCCTCCACTTT. This gives the protein CARGTENSPLHF.

With respect to this clonotype: A read error may be the cause here, since a much bigger clone is one base away. This chain joins TRBV5-1 and TRBJ2-1; D may match TRBD1 or TRBD2 (5 bases each). The CDR3 consists of 15 residues. The germline V gene has CDR1 SGHRS and CDR2 YFSETQ. The CDR3 loop reads CAGSPRPGRDNEQFF. DNA for the CDR3: TGCGCCGGCAGCCCGAGGCCGGGGCGCGACAATGAGCAGTTCTTC. Full variable domain (outside the CDR3, taken from reference TRBV5-1 and TRBJ2-1): KAGVTQTPRYLIKTRGQQVTLSCSPISGHRSVSWYQQTPGQGLQFLFEYFSETQRNKGNFPGRFSGRQFSNSRSEMNVSTLELGDSALYLCAGSPRPGRDNEQFFGPGTRLTVL.

In this sample, this clonotype turned up many times. The rearrangement joins TRBV28 to TRBJ1-3; TRBD1 is a possible D gene (5 bases). Trimming left V 3 bases short and J 4 bases short, with 7 bases between. Per germline, CDR1 MDHEN and CDR2 SYDVKM. The CDR3 runs to 13 residues. This chain's CDR3 is CASSFQGGNTIYF. The CDR3 DNA reads as TGTGCCAGCAGTTTCCAGGGCGGAAACACCATATATTTT.

The chain combines TRBV18 with TRBJ1-1, with TRBD1 as a possible D gene (5 bases). The CDR3 loop spans 14 amino acids. Germline values: CDR1 KGHSH, CDR2 LQKENI. V was cut by 5 bases and J by 3 bases, with 13 bases left in between. The CDR3 DNA is TGTGCCAGCTCATTGGGACCGGAGTACACTGAAGCTTTCTTT. Its protein product is CASSLGPEYTEAFF.

The chain recombines TRBV15 with TRBJ2-5; 10 bases map to TRBD1. CDR3 length: 15 residues. J lost 2 bases, V lost 2 bases, and 2 bases had no gene match. CDR1 is LNHNV and CDR2 is YYDKDF in the germline V gene (reference sequence). For the CDR3, the DNA is TGTGCCACCAGCAGACCGGGACAGGGGCAAGAGACCCAGTACTTC. Its protein is CATSRPGQGQETQYF.

This clonotype has only a few counts. DNA for the CDR3: TGCGCCAGCAGCTTGTTCTCAAGTCAAGAGACCCAGTACTTC. Amino acids: CASSLFSSQETQYF. The gene calls are TRBV5-1 and TRBJ2-5; no firm D call. Germline loops: CDR1 SGHRS, CDR2 YFSETQ. V was clipped by 1 base and J by 2 bases, with 9 bases between them. The CDR3 is 14 residues long.

This clonotype showed up many times. The gene calls are TRBV6-5 and TRBJ2-1, with D perhaps matching TRBD2 (6 bases). This CDR3 has 13 residues. V was cut by 7 bases and J by 7 bases, with 14 bases left in between. In germline, CDR1 is MNHEY, CDR2 SVGAGI. The CDR3 DNA is TGTGCCAGCATTCCTCCTGGGGGGAATGAGCAGTTCTTC. It encodes CASIPPGGNEQFF.

This chain joins TRBV20-1 and TRBJ1-1, with D unclear. The CDR3 loop spans 11 amino acids. The V end was cut by 8 bases, the J end by 7 bases, with 14 bases between. Germline CDR1 and CDR2: DFQATT and SNEGSKA (reference sequence). CDR3 coding DNA: TGCAGTAAGAGATGGAGGGTTGAAGCTTTCTTT. Translation: CSKRWRVEAFF.

At least ten counts were recorded for this clonotype. The chain uses TRBV7-2 and TRBJ2-7, with D perhaps TRBD1 (7 bases). Between the trimmed V and J ends, which lost 2 bases and 3 bases, there was a span of 11 bases. Germline V gene sequence: CDR1 SGHTA, CDR2 FQGNSA. CDR3 length: 14 amino acids. The CDR3 nucleotides read TGTGCCAGCAGCTTAAACAGGGGAGGCTACGAGCAGTACTTC. This gives the protein CASSLNRGGYEQYF.

This clonotype occurred many times. V and J are TRBV12-3 or TRBV12-4 and TRBJ2-2, with D possibly matching TRBD1 (6 bases). The V end lost 3 bases, the J end lost 4 bases, and 15 bases lay between the germline ends. The CDR3 loop spans 16 amino acids. Here the CDR3 reads CASSFVQGSPTGELFF. CDR3 nucleotide sequence: TGTGCCAGCAGTTTTGTACAGGGATCTCCCACCGGGGAGCTGTTTTTT.